This record covers a single T cell receptor (beta chain). The CDR3 totals 13 residues. After removal of 4 bases from V and 7 bases from J, the junction contained 7 bases not matched to a gene. These data are taken from a study of blood T cell repertoires in COVID-19. About the study: PBMCs, B-cell-depleted T cells, or T cells were the source of the cDNA or gDNA that made up the material.

Original processing notes: How many nucleated cells were present was estimated from reference gene primer amplification. The protocol was immunoSEQ multiplex PCR, while the TCRdb copy is restricted to in-frame clones and leaves out a portion. The DNA was the basis for D and trimming; V, J and clone size are from that table. The sample carries 250,000 to 350,000 clones, approximately 90% recorded once. This clonotype was sampled from a woman aged 45 to 65 who had recovered from COVID-19. The source material was peripheral blood. The chain combines TRBV5-3 with TRBJ2-7, with TRBD1 matching 8 bases. TRBV5-3 is an open reading frame, and its role is uncertain. The CDR3, as DNA: TGTGCCAGAAGCGGTCAGGGGGCTAAAGAGCAGTACTTC. This sequence encodes CARSGQGAKEQYF.